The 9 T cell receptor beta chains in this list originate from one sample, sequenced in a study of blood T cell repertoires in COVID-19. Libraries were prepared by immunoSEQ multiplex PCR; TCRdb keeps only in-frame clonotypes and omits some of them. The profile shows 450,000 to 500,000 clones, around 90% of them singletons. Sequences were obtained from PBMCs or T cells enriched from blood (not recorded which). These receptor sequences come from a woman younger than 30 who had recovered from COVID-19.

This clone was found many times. The CDR3 protein is CASSSEAGSYTF. As DNA, the CDR3 is TGTGCCAGCAGTTCTGAGGCAGGGAGCTACACCTTC. The chain uses TRBV6-2 or TRBV6-3 and TRBJ1-2, with D maybe TRBD1 (5 bases). There are 12 residues in the CDR3. V was shortened by 4 bases and J by 9 bases, with 12 bases between the two germline ends. CDR1 MNHEY and CDR2 SVGEGT come from the germline V gene.

CDR3 amino acids: CASTPPTGTNEKLFF. As DNA, the CDR3 is TGTGCCAGCACGCCTCCGACAGGAACTAATGAAAAACTGTTTTTT. The chain employs TRBV6-5 and TRBJ1-4, with D possibly being TRBD1 (6 bases). The CDR3 spans 15 residues. Germline CDR1 is MNHEY and CDR2 is SVGAGI. V lost 7 bases and J lost 1, with 13 bases in between.

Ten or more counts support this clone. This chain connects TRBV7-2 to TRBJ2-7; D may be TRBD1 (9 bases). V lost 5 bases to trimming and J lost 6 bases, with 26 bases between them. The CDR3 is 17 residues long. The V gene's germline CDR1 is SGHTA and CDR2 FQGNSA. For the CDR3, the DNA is TGTGCCAGCAGCCCGGGGGGGACAGGGTCTTCTCTGAGCGAGCAGTACTTC. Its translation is CASSPGGTGSSLSEQYF.

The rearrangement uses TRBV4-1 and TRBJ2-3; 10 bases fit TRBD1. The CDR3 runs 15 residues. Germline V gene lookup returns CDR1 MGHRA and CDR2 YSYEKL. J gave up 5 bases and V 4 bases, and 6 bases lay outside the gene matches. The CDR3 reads CASSLYRDRGDTQYF. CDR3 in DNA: TGCGCCAGCAGCCTTTACCGGGACAGGGGAGATACGCAGTATTTT.

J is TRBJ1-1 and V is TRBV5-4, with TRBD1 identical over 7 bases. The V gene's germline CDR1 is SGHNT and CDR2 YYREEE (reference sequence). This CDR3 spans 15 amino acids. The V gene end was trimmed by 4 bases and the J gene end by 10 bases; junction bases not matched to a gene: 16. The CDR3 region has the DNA TGTGCCAGCAGCCCCTCCGGGACAGACCCTCCGGGAGCTTTCTTT. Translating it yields CASSPSGTDPPGAFF.

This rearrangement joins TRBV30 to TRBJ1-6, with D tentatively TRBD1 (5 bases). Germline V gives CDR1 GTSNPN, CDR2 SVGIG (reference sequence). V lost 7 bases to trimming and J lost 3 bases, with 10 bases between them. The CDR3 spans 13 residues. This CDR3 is CAYRRDYNSPLHF. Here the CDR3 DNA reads TGTGCCTACAGGAGAGACTATAATTCACCCCTCCACTTT.

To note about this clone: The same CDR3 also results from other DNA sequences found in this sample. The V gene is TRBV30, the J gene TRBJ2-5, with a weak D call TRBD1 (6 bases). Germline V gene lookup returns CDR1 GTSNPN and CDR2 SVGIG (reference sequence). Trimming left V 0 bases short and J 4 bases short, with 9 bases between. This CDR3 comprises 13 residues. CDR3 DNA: TGTGCCTGGAGTGTACGAGGGGGAGAGACCCAGTACTTC. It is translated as CAWSVRGGETQYF.

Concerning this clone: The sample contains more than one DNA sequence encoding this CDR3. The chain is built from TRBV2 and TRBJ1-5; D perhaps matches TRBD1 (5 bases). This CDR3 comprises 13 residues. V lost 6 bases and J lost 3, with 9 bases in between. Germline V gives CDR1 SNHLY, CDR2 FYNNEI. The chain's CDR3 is CASSGTANQPQHF. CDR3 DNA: TGTGCCAGCAGCGGGACTGCCAATCAGCCCCAGCATTTT.

Here the CDR3 reads CSVEVPWTGGLEKLFF. The CDR3 bases are TGCAGCGTTGAAGTTCCCTGGACAGGGGGCTTGGAAAAACTGTTTTTT. The chain is built from TRBV29-1 and TRBJ1-4; 11 positions agree with TRBD1. CDR1 is SQVTM, CDR2 ANQGSEA, per germline. V lost 1 base, J lost 8 bases, and 9 bases stayed unmatched. There are 16 residues in the CDR3.